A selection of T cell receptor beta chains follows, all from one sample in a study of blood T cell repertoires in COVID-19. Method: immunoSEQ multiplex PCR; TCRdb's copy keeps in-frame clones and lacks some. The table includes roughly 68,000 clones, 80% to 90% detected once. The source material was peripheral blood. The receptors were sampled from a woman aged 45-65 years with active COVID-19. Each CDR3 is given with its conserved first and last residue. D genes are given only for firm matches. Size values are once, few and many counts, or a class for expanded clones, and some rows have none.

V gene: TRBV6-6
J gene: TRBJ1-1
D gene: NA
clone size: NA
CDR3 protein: CASSYSAGNTEAFF
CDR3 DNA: TGTGCCAGCAGTTACTCGGCAGGGAACACTGAAGCTTTCTTT

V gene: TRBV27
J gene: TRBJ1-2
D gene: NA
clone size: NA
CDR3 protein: CASSLSGHSSYTF
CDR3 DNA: TGTGCCAGCAGTTTATCCGGACATTCTAGCTACACCTTC

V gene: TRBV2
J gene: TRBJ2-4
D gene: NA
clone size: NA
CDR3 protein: CASTLEGGIAKNIQYF
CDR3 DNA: TGTGCCAGCACCCTAGAGGGGGGGATAGCCAAAAACATTCAGTACTTC

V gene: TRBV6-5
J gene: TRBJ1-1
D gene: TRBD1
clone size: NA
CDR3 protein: CASSSLGQGDTEAFF
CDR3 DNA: TGTGCCAGCAGTTCATTGGGACAGGGAGACACTGAAGCTTTCTTT

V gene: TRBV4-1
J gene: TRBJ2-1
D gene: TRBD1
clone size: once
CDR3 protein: CASSQRPGTGSDNEQFF
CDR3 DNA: TGCGCCAGCAGCCAACGTCCCGGGACAGGTTCCGACAATGAGCAGTTCTTC

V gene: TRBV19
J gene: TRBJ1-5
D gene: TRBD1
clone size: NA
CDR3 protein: CASSRQGSNQPQHF
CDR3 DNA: TGTGCCAGTAGTAGACAGGGGAGCAATCAGCCCCAGCATTTT

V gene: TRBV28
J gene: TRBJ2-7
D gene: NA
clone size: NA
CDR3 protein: CASSFSSSYEQYF
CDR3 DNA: TGTGCCAGCAGTTTTTCCAGCTCCTACGAGCAGTACTTC

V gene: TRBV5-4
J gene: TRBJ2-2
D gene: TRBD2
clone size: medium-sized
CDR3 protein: CASRHPGLAGAPPGELFF
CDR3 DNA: TGTGCCAGCAGACATCCTGGACTAGCGGGAGCCCCCCCCGGGGAGCTGTTTTTT

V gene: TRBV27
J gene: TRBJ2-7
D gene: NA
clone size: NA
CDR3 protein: CASSFSGSSYEQYF
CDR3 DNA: TGTGCCAGCAGTTTTTCCGGGAGCTCCTACGAGCAGTACTTC

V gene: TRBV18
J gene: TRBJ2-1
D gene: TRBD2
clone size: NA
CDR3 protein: CASSTGVLAGDEQFF
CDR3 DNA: TGTGCCAGCTCAACCGGGGTCCTAGCGGGAGATGAGCAGTTCTTC

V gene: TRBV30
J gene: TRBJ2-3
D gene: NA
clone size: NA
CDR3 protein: CAWSRVAEIIDTQYF
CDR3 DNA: TGTGCCTGGAGTCGGGTAGCGGAGATTATAGATACGCAGTATTTT

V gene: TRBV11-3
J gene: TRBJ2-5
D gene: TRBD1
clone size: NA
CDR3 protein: CASSLRQGWETQYF
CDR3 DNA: TGTGCCAGCAGCTTGAGACAGGGTTGGGAGACCCAGTACTTC

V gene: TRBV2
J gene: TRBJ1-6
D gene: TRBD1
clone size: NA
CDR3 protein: CASRGSPGQGNSPLHF
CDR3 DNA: TGTGCCAGCAGAGGATCTCCGGGACAGGGTAATTCACCCCTCCACTTT

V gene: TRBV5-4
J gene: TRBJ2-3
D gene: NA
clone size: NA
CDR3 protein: CASSPTLAEGVDTQYF
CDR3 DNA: TGTGCCAGCAGCCCGACCCTAGCAGAAGGAGTAGATACGCAGTATTTT

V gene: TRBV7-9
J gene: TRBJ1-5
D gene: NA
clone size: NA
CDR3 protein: CASSSQSFNQPQHF
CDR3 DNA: TGTGCCAGCAGCTCCCAGTCCTTTAATCAGCCCCAGCATTTT

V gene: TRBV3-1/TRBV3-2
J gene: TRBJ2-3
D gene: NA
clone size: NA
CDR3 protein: CASSPGGTDTQYF
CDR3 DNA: TGTGCCAGCAGCCCCGGGGGCACAGATACGCAGTATTTT

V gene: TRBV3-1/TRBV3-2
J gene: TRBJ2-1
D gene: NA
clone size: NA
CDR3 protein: CASWGGVNNEQFF
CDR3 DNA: TGTGCCAGCTGGGGCGGGGTAAACAATGAGCAGTTCTTC

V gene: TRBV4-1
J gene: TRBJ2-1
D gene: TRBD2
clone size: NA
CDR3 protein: CASGQGAGVGDEQFF
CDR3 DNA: TGCGCCAGCGGACAAGGGGCGGGAGTAGGGGATGAGCAGTTCTTC

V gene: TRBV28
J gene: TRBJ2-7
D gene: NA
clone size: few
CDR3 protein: CASIGLTISYEQYF
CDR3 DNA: TGTGCCAGCATCGGATTGACAATCTCCTACGAGCAGTACTTC

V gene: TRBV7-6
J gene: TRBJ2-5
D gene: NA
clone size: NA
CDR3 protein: CASSLASRGKGTQYF
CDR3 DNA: TGTGCCAGCAGCTTAGCGTCGAGGGGGAAAGGGACCCAGTACTTC

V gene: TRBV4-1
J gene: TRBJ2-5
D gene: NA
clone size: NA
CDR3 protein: CASSQDRDPGGETQYF
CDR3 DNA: TGCGCCAGCAGCCAAGATAGGGATCCCGGAGGAGAGACCCAGTACTTC

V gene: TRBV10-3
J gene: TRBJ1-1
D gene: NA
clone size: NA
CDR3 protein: CAISESRSENTEAFF
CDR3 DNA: TGTGCCATCAGTGAGTCCAGGTCGGAGAACACTGAAGCTTTCTTT

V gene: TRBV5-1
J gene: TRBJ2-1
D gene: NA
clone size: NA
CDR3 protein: CASSPQDYNEQFF
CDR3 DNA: TGCGCCAGCAGCCCACAAGATTACAATGAGCAGTTCTTC

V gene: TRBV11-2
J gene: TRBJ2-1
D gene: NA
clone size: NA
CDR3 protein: CASRKVLANDEQFF
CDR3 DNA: TGTGCCAGCAGGAAAGTACTAGCCAACGATGAGCAGTTCTTC

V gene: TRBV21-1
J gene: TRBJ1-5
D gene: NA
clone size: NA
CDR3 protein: CASSYHSVSSNQPQHF
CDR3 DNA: TGTGCCAGCAGCTATCACTCCGTGTCGAGCAATCAGCCCCAGCATTTT

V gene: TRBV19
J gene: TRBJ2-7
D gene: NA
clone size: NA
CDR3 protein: CASSIGRPTFTYEQYF
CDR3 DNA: TGTGCCAGTAGTATAGGGAGGCCGACTTTTACCTACGAGCAGTACTTC

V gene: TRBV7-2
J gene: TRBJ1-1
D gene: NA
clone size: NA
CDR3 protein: CASSSQGQVNTEAFF
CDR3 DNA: TGTGCCAGCAGCTCCCAGGGCCAAGTGAACACTGAAGCTTTCTTT

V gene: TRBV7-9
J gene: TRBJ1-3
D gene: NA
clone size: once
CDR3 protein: CASSLALTDSGNTIYF
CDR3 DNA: TGTGCCAGCAGCTTAGCATTGACAGACTCTGGAAACACCATATATTTT

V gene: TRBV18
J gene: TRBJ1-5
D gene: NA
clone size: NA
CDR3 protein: CASSPRTAGSNQPQHF
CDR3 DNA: TGTGCCAGCTCACCCCGGACAGCCGGTAGCAATCAGCCCCAGCATTTT

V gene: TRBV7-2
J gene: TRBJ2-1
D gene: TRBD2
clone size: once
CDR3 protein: CASSSRTSGYNEQFF
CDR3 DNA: TGTGCCAGCAGCTCGAGGACTAGCGGATACAATGAGCAGTTCTTC

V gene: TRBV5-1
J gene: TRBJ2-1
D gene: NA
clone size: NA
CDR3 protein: CASSQAGPYNEQFF
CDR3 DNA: TGCGCCAGCAGCCAAGCGGGTCCCTACAATGAGCAGTTCTTC

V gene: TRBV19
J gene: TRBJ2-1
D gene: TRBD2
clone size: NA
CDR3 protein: CASSSGTSGSSGFF
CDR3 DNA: TGTGCCAGTAGTTCAGGGACTAGCGGGAGTTCTGGGTTCTTC

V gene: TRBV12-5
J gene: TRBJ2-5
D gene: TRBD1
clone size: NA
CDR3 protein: CASGPQGARETQYF
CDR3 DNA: TGTGCTAGTGGTCCCCAGGGGGCGCGGGAGACCCAGTACTTC

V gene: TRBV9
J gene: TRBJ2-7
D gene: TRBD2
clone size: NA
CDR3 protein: CASSVGTSGRAGHEQYF
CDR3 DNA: TGTGCCAGCAGCGTGGGGACTAGCGGGAGGGCCGGCCACGAGCAGTACTTC

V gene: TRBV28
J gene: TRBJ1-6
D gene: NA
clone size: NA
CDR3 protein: CASSLTGFGSPLHF
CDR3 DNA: TGTGCCAGCAGTCTGACAGGTTTCGGATCACCCCTCCACTTT

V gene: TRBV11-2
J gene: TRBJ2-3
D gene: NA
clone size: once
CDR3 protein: CASSSPERSMYTQYF
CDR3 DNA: TGTGCCAGCAGCTCCCCTGAGAGGAGTATGTATACGCAGTATTTT

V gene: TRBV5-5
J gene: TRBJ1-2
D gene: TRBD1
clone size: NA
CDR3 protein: CASSLQGAEGYTF
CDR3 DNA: TGTGCCAGCAGCTTACAGGGGGCAGAGGGCTACACCTTC

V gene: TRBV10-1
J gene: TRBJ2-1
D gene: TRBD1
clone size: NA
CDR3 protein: CASSESGTEHNEQFF
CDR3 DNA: TGCGCCAGCAGTGAGTCGGGGACAGAACACAATGAGCAGTTCTTC

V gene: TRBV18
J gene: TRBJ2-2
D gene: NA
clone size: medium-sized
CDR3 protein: CASSPLGRVNTGELFF
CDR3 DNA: TGTGCCAGCTCACCTTTGGGCAGGGTGAACACCGGGGAGCTGTTTTTT

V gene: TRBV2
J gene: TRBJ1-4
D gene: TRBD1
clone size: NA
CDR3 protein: CASNEGALGEKLFF
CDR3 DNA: TGTGCCAGCAACGAGGGGGCGCTAGGGGAAAAACTGTTTTTT

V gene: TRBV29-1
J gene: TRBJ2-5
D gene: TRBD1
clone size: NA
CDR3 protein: CSVEDRYDGQGGETQYF
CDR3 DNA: TGCAGCGTTGAAGATAGGTACGATGGACAGGGTGGAGAGACCCAGTACTTC

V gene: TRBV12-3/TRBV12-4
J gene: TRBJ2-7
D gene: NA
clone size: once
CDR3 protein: CASSPYKGFEQYF
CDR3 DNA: TGTGCCAGCAGTCCCTACAAGGGGTTCGAGCAGTACTTC